Detailed here is one T cell receptor (beta chain). This sample is drawn from a study of blood T cell repertoires in COVID-19. On the study more broadly: Italy, Spain and the United States were the sources of the convalescent and acute COVID-19 samples. T cells, B-cell-depleted T cells, or PBMCs supplied cDNA or gDNA.

As handled by the study authors: By means of reference gene primer amplification, nucleated cell counts were estimated. TCRdb's table, derived via immunoSEQ multiplex PCR, lists solely in-frame clones and lacks some. Clone size and the V and J calls come from that table; the DNA yielded D and trimming. The sample shows roughly 250,000 clones, more than 85% of them seen only once. The CDR3 length is 16 residues. Sequencing was performed on peripheral blood. The source is a young man with acute or convalescent COVID-19. V and J are TRBV21-1 and TRBJ2-3; TRBD1 is the table's D call, not checked against the DNA. TRBV21-1 is tagged as a pseudogene. CDR3 protein: CASSKRKQGPTDTQYF. Written as DNA, the CDR3 is TGTGCCAGCAGCAAAAGGAAACAGGGCCCCACAGATACGCAGTATTTT.